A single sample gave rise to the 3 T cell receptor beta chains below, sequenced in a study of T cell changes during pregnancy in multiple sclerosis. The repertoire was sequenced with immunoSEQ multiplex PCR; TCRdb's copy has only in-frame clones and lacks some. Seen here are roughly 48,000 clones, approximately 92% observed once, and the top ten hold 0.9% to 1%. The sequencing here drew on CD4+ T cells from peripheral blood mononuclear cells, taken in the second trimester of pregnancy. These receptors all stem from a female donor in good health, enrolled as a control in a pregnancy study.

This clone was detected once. DNA of the CDR3: TGTGCCAGCAGCTTAGTGGACAGAGCCTCCTACGAGCAGTACTTC. Translating it yields CASSLVDRASYEQYF. The chain couples TRBV7-2 to TRBJ2-7, with D possibly matching TRBD1 (6 bases). Germline CDR1 SGHTA, CDR2 FQGNSA. The CDR3 is made up of 15 amino acids. Trimming shortened V by 1 base and J by 0 bases, and 10 bases separated the two germline ends.

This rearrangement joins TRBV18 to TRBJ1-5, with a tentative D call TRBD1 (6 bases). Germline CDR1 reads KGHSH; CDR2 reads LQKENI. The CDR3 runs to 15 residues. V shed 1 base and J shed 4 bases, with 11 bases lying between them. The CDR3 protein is CASSPQRQDNQPQHF. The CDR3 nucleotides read TGTGCCAGCTCACCACAGAGACAGGATAATCAGCCCCAGCATTTT.

The CDR3 reads CAWSPLLAGKQETQYF. The CDR3 region has the DNA TGTGCCTGGAGTCCCCTACTAGCGGGAAAGCAAGAGACCCAGTACTTC. The chain combines TRBV30 with TRBJ2-5, with 10 bases fitting TRBD2. CDR1 and CDR2 (germline): GTSNPN, SVGIG (reference sequence). V shed 2 bases, J shed 2 bases, and the junction held 8 bases outside the gene matches. This CDR3 is built from 16 residues.